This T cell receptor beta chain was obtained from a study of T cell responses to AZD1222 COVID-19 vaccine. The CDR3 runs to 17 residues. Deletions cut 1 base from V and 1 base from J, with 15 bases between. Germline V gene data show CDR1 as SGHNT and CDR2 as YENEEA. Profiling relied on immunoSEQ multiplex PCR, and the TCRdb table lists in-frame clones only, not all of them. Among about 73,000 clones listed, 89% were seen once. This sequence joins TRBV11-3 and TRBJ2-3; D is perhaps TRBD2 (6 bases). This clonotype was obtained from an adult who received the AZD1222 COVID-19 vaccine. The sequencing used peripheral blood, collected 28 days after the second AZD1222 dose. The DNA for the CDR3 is TGTGCCAGCAGCTTAGGATTGCGGGGCGGAGGCACAGATACGCAGTATTTT. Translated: CASSLGLRGGGTDTQYF.